This TCR beta chain was sequenced for a study of radiotherapy plus CTLA-4 blockade in lung cancer. Broader study findings: Response, reportedly, was best predicted by interferon-beta along with early blood T cell clone dynamics.

V was pared by 4 bases and J by 8 bases, with 6 bases of the junction left unmatched. The germline gives CDR1 SGHTA, CDR2 FQGTGA. The CDR3 consists of 14 residues. In regard to this clone: Antigen specificity is unknown.

Using immunoSEQ multiplex PCR, the repertoire was profiled, and TCRdb retains in-frame clones only, with some absent. The sample records 50,000 to 85,000 clones, over 75% being singletons. V usage is TRBV7-3 and J usage is TRBJ2-2, with 8 bases that match TRBD1. Sequences were derived from peripheral blood, sampled from a patient treated with radiotherapy plus ipilimumab. The source of this sequence is a human donor with non-small cell lung cancer who had a partial response to radiotherapy plus ipilimumab. The CDR3 coding sequence is TGTGCCAGCAGCTCAGGACAGGGTGGAGGGGAGCTGTTTTTT. This translates into CASSSGQGGGELFF.